Below are 9 T cell receptor beta chains sequenced from a single sample in a study of blood T cell repertoires in COVID-19. Method: immunoSEQ multiplex PCR; TCRdb's copy keeps in-frame clones and lacks some. The sample holds under 250,000 clones, roughly 85% seen once. Sequencing was done on a sample of PBMCs or T cells enriched from blood (not recorded which). Receptors originate from a man younger than 40 who had recovered from COVID-19.

V usage is TRBV3-1 (or the pseudogene TRBV3-2) and J usage is TRBJ1-3, with unresolved D. Germline CDR1 reads LGHDT; CDR2 reads YNNKEL (reference sequence). The CDR3 is 17 residues long. The V end was cut by 1 base, the J end by 4 bases, with 17 bases between. The CDR3 region has the DNA TGTGCCAGCAGCCAAGGCCATTGGACTCGCCACGGAAACACCATATATTTT. As protein: CASSQGHWTRHGNTIYF.

The rearrangement uses TRBV5-1 and TRBJ2-1; possible D gene TRBD2, 6 bases. Germline lookup yields CDR1 SGHRS and CDR2 YFSETQ. This CDR3 has 16 amino acids. The ends were cut back, 2 bases at V and 4 bases at J, with 16 bases in the middle. The CDR3 nucleotides are TGCGCCAGCAGCTTTAGCGGTAGGGCGGATTACAATGAGCAGTTCTTC. Amino acids: CASSFSGRADYNEQFF.

This rearrangement joins TRBV30 to TRBJ1-1, with 10 bases identical to TRBD1. V was pared by 3 bases and J by 5 bases, with 9 bases of the junction left unmatched. Germline lookup yields CDR1 GTSNPN and CDR2 SVGIG (reference sequence). The CDR3 spans 15 residues. The CDR3 bases are TGTGCCTGGAGGCGTTGGACAGGGGGTTATACTGAAGCTTTCTTT. The encoded protein is CAWRRWTGGYTEAFF.

This clone appeared a few times. The rearrangement joins TRBV6-2 or TRBV6-3 to TRBJ1-5; 7 bases line up with TRBD1. The CDR3 has 17 residues. The germline V gene encodes CDR1 MNHEY and CDR2 SVGEGT. The V gene end was trimmed by 4 bases and the J gene end by 1 base; junction bases not matched to a gene: 10. CDR3 sequence reads: CASSFGARGKSNQPQHF. CDR3 DNA: TGTGCCAGCAGTTTCGGAGCCAGGGGGAAGAGCAATCAGCCCCAGCATTTT.

This sequence joins TRBV9 and TRBJ2-3; the match to TRBD2 covers 7 bases. This CDR3 is built from 16 residues. V lost 0 bases to trimming and J lost 2 bases; unmatched junction nucleotides: 6. The germline V gene encodes CDR1 SGDLS and CDR2 YYNGEE. CDR3 region: CASSVGGGASTDTQYF. In DNA, the CDR3 is TGTGCCAGCAGCGTAGGGGGGGGAGCCTCCACAGATACGCAGTATTTT.

Only one count was recorded for this clone. This rearrangement joins TRBV7-8 to TRBJ2-3, with a possible D match to TRBD2 (5 bases). Germline-derived CDR1 and CDR2 are SGHVS and FQNEAQ. The CDR3 loop spans 13 amino acids. Trimming took off 4 bases at V and 6 bases at J, with 11 bases between the two ends. The CDR3 bases are TGTGCCAGCAGCTCATCACTAGTCGATACGCAGTATTTT. Its translation: CASSSSLVDTQYF.

The chain is built from TRBV3-1 (or the pseudogene TRBV3-2) and TRBJ1-1; no clear D gene. V dropped 0 bases and J dropped 1 base, with 9 bases sitting between them. This CDR3 is built from 15 residues. Per the germline V gene, CDR1 is LGHDT and CDR2 is YNNKEL (reference sequence). Here the CDR3 reads CASSQDEAANTEAFF. CDR3 sequence (DNA): TGTGCCAGCAGCCAAGATGAAGCCGCGAACACTGAAGCTTTCTTT.

The chain combines TRBV6-2 or TRBV6-3 with TRBJ1-2, with D unresolved. With 6 bases removed from V and 4 bases from J, the gap between germline ends came to 12 bases. The CDR3 has 13 amino acids. Germline V gives CDR1 MNHEY, CDR2 SVGEGT. Written as DNA, the CDR3 is TGTGCCAGCAGCCTCGACAACTCCTATGGCTACACCTTC. As protein: CASSLDNSYGYTF.

The chain links TRBV3-1 (or the pseudogene TRBV3-2) to TRBJ1-2; tentatively, D is TRBD1 (5 bases). The CDR3 length is 12 residues. Per the germline V gene, CDR1 is LGHDT and CDR2 is YNNKEL (reference sequence). Deletions cut 3 bases from V and 8 bases from J, with 10 bases between. CDR3: CASSQRTRGYTF. DNA for the CDR3: TGTGCCAGCAGCCAGAGGACACGAGGCTACACCTTC.